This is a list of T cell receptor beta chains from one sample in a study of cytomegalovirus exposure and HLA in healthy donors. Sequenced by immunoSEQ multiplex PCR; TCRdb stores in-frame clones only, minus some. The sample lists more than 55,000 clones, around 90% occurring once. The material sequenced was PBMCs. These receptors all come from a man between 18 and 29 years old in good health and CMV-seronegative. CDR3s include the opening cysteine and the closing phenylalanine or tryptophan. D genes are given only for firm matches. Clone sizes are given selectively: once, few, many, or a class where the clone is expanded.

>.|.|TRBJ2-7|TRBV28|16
TGTGCCAGCAGCCCAGCGGTTCAGGACCGCTCCTACGAGCAGTACTTC
CASSPAVQDRSYEQYF
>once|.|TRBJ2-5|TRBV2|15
TGTGCCAGCAGTGAGCCGCGGGCGGGACGGGAGACCCAGTACTTC
CASSEPRAGRETQYF
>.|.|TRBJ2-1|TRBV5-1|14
TGCGCCAGCAGCTTGGGCGACAGTAAGAATGAGCAGTTCTTC
CASSLGDSKNEQFF
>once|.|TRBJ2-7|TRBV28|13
TGTGCCAGCAGTTTCCACGGGGGACACGAGCAGTACTTC
CASSFHGGHEQYF
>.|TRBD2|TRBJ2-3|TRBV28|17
TGTGCCAGCAGTAAATATTTTAGCGGGATGGTCACAGATACGCAGTATTTT
CASSKYFSGMVTDTQYF
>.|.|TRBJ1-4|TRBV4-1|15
TGCGCCAGCAGCCAAAAAGGGCAGGGTAAAGAAAAACTGTTTTTT
CASSQKGQGKEKLFF
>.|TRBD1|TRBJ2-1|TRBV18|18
TGTGCCAGCTCACCTTACCTGGGACAGGGGGACTCCTACAATGAGCAGTTCTTC
CASSPYLGQGDSYNEQFF
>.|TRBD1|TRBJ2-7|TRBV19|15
TGTGCCAGTAGTTCCGGGACAGGGGGCGCATACGAGCAGTACTTC
CASSSGTGGAYEQYF
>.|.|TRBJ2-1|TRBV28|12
TGTGCCAGCAGTTTAAAGGGGCGTGAGCAGTTCTTC
CASSLKGREQFF
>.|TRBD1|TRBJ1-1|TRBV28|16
TGTGCCAGCAGTGACGACAGGGAGGCCCTTTGGGGGGAAGCTTTCTTT
CASSDDREALWGEAFF
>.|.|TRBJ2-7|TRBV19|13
TGTGCCAGTAGTCCCAGGGGCTCCTACGAGCAGTACTTC
CASSPRGSYEQYF
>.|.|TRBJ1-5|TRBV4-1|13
TGCGCCAGCAGCCAAGCCGGGGATCAGCCCCAGCATTTT
CASSQAGDQPQHF
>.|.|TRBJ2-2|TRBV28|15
TGTGCCAGCAGCCCTCAGGGAGGATACACCGGGGAGCTGTTTTTT
CASSPQGGYTGELFF
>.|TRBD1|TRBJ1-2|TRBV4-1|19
TGCGCCAGCAGCCACCAAGGGACAGGGAAGCGATCCGATAACTATGGCTACACCTTC
CASSHQGTGKRSDNYGYTF
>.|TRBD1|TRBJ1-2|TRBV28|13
TGTGCCAGCAGAGCGACAGGGGTAATGGGCTACACCTTC
CASRATGVMGYTF
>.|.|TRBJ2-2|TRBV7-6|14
TGTGCCAGCAGCCTGGACGGACAGTTCGGGGAGCTGTTTTTT
CASSLDGQFGELFF
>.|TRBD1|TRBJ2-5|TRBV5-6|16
TGTGCCAGCAGCAACGGTCCGGGACAGGGGCGGGAGACCCAGTACTTC
CASSNGPGQGRETQYF
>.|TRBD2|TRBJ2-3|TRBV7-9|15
TGTGCCAGCAGCTCCGCTAGCGGGGGGCAGGATACGCAGTATTTT
CASSSASGGQDTQYF
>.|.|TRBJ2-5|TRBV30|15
TGTGCCTGGAGTGTTAGGCCTCTTGCGGGAGAGACCCAGTACTTC
CAWSVRPLAGETQYF
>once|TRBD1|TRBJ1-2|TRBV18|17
TGTGCCAGCTCACCCCTGACAGGGGAGGGGGCTATCTATGGCTACACCTTC
CASSPLTGEGAIYGYTF
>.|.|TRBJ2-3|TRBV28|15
TGTGCCAGCAGTTTAGCGGGTGCCGACACAGATACGCAGTATTTT
CASSLAGADTDTQYF
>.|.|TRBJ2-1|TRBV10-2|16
TGCGCCAGCAGTGAGGTACTCTTACTAGTTTACAATGAGCAGTTCTTC
CASSEVLLLVYNEQFF
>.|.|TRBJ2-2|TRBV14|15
TGTGCCAGCAGACCAGGGGTTACGCTTTCCGGGGAGCTGTTTTTT
CASRPGVTLSGELFF
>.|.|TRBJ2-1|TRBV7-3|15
TGTGCCAGCAGCCCCCGGGTAAGCTCCTACAATGAGCAGTTCTTC
CASSPRVSSYNEQFF
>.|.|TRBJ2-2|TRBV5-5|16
TGTGCCAGCAGCTTGATGGGTCAGGTTAACACCGGGGAGCTGTTTTTT
CASSLMGQVNTGELFF
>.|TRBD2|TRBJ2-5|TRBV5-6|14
TGTGCCAGCAGCTTTCGTCGGGAGGGGGAGACCCAGTACTTC
CASSFRREGETQYF
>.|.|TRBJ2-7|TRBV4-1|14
TGCGCCAGCAGTTCACCAGGGGGGAGCTACGAGCAGTACTTC
CASSSPGGSYEQYF
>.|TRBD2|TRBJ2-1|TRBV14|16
TGTGCCAGCAGCCAAGGACTAGCGGGAGGGCTGAATGAGCAGTTCTTC
CASSQGLAGGLNEQFF
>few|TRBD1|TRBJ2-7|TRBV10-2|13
TGCGCCAGCACGCGTCAGGGGGACTACGAGCAGTACTTC
CASTRQGDYEQYF
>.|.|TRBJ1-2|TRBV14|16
TGTGCCAGCAGCCCGGGGGGAAGGGGAGGCCACTATGGCTACACCTTC
CASSPGGRGGHYGYTF
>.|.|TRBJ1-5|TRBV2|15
TGTGCCAGCAGTGGAGGGGGATCTAGCAATCAGCCCCAGCATTTT
CASSGGGSSNQPQHF
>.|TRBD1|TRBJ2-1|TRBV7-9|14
TGTGCCAGCAGCTTTGAGACAGGGACCACTGAGCAGTTCTTC
CASSFETGTTEQFF
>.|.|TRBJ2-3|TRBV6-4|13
TGTGCCAGCAGTGGAGGCGGGGCAGATACGCAGTATTTT
CASSGGGADTQYF
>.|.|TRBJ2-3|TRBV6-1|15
TGTGCCAGCAGTGAACTACAGGGCCTCACAGATACGCAGTATTTT
CASSELQGLTDTQYF
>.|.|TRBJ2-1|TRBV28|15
TGTGCCAGCAGCCCAGACGGGAGCTCCTACAATGAGCAGTTCTTC
CASSPDGSSYNEQFF
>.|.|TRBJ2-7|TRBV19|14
TGTGCCAGTAGTTCAGCTCCGGGCGGGTACGAGCAGTACTTC
CASSSAPGGYEQYF
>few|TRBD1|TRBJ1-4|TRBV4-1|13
TGCGCCAGCAGCACGACAGGGAATGAAAAACTGTTTTTT
CASSTTGNEKLFF
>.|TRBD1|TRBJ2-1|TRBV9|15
TGTGCCAGCAGCGTAGCGACAGGGTGGGCCAATGAGCAGTTCTTC
CASSVATGWANEQFF
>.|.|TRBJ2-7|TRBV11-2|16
TGTGCCAGCAGCTTAGTTGTTTGGCCGTCGGGCTACGAGCAGTACTTC
CASSLVVWPSGYEQYF
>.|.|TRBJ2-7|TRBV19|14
TGTGCCAGTAGTATAGCGGGAAGCTCCTACGAGCAGTACTTC
CASSIAGSSYEQYF
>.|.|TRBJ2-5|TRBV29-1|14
TGCAGCGTTGGGATGGAGGGGTCGGGAGAGACCCAGTACTTC
CSVGMEGSGETQYF
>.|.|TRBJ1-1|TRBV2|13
TGTGCCAGCAGTGCGCGGGAGCGGACTGAAGCTTTCTTT
CASSARERTEAFF
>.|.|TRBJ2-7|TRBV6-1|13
TGTGCCAGCAGCCTCGTTCCCTCCTACGAGCAGTACTTC
CASSLVPSYEQYF
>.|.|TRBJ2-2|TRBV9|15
TGTGCCAGCAGCGTAGACGGGAGTCGGGCCGGGGAGCTGTTTTTT
CASSVDGSRAGELFF
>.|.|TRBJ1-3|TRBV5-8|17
TGTGCCAGCAGCTTGACAGGGAGATACTACTCTGGAAACACCATATATTTT
CASSLTGRYYSGNTIYF
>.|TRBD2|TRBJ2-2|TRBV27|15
TGTGCCAGCAGCCGCGGGACTAGAGGTACCGGGGAGCTGTTTTTT
CASSRGTRGTGELFF
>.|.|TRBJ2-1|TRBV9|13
TGTGCCAGCAGCGTAGTTTCGGGAAATGAGCAGTTCTTC
CASSVVSGNEQFF
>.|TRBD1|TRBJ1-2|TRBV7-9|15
TGTGCCAGCAGCTTAGACCGACAGGGGCACTATGGCTACACCTTC
CASSLDRQGHYGYTF
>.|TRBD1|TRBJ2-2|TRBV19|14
TGTGCCAGCCGGACAGGGGGCTTCACCGGGGAGCTGTTTTTT
CASRTGGFTGELFF
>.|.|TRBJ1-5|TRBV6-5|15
TGTGCCACCAGGCCCCTCGACAGAAGCAATCAGCCCCAGCATTTT
CATRPLDRSNQPQHF
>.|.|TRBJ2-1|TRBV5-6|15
TGTGCCAGCAGGAAACTACTACAGGTGTACAATGAGCAGTTCTTC
CASRKLLQVYNEQFF
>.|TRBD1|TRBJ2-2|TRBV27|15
TGTGCCAGTTCATCAACAGGGGAGAACACCGGGGAGCTGTTTTTT
CASSSTGENTGELFF
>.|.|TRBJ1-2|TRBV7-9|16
TGTGCCAGCAGCTCCACGAGAGACGGGGAGAACTATGGCTACACCTTC
CASSSTRDGENYGYTF
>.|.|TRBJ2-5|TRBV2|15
TGTGCCAGCAGTGAGTCCCCGGGAAGTGGGGAGACCCAGTACTTC
CASSESPGSGETQYF
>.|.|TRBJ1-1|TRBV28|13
TGTGCCACGTACAGGGACGGGAACACTGAAGCTTTCTTT
CATYRDGNTEAFF